The source of this T cell receptor beta chain is a study of shared clonotypes between healthy human individuals. Assay: immunoSEQ multiplex PCR; the TCRdb copy retains only in-frame clones and omits some. The sample shows fewer than 1 million clones, approximately 96% of them seen only once. Naive CD8 isolation took CD45RO-negative cells positively selected for CCR7 and excluded terminally differentiated effector memory CD45RA+ cells. V trimming: 6 bases; J trimming: 5 bases; junction bases outside the gene matches: 6. Germline CDR1 and CDR2: SEHNR and FQNEAQ (reference sequence). CDR3 size: 13 residues.

The TCR originated in a man aged 25 to 40 in good health. The V and J genes are TRBV7-9 and TRBJ1-1, with 7 positions matching TRBD1. Sequenced sample: naive CD8+ T cells sorted from blood. CDR3 sequence: CASREGGRTEAFF. The CDR3 nucleotides are TGTGCCAGCAGAGAAGGGGGCCGAACTGAAGCTTTCTTT.